These 19 T cell receptor beta chains were sequenced from one sample in a study of tumor and adjacent non-tumor tissue in lung cancer. This sample's RNA came from whole unsorted tissue. Distant lung tissue was collected more than 3 cm away from the tumor edge. A modified ARM-PCR protocol with three rounds of nested PCR amplified TCRbeta. Each CDR3 protein is one row after TCRdb ran MiXCR on the multiplex PCR reads. This table holds 85,000 to 130,000 distinct CDR3 sequences, about 60% found once. The specimen was distant non-tumor lung tissue. All receptors derive from a man aged 25 to 40 with non-small cell lung cancer.

A word on this clonotype: Lacking the conserved final phenylalanine or tryptophan, this CDR3 likely reflects a read error. This chain joins TRBV11-2 and TRBJ2-5; 9 nucleotides agree with TRBD1. This CDR3 contains 12 residues. CDR1 is SGHAT, CDR2 FQNNGV, per germline. CDR3 sequence (DNA): TGTGCCAGCAGCTGGACAGGGGAGATCCAGTACATC. Translated, it gives CASSWTGEIQYI.

To note about this clonotype: Germline and junction disagree at one end, which may indicate a read error. The chain is built from TRBV4-3 and TRBJ1-1, with D uncertain. The germline gives CDR1 LGHNA, CDR2 YSLEER. CDR3 length: 13 residues. The CDR3 DNA is TGCCCCAGCAGCCGATTCAAGGAGACTGAAGTTTTCTTT. This codes for CPSSRFKETEVFF.

Of note for this clonotype: A much larger clone sits a single nucleotide away, making a read error possible. The chain recombines TRBV5-1 with TRBJ1-1; D gene unclear. The CDR3 contains 15 residues. V lost 7 bases to trimming and J lost 5 bases, with 21 bases between them. Per germline, CDR1 SGHRS and CDR2 YFSETQ. The CDR3 nucleotides read TGCGCCAGCTCAGGCCTGGGCGGGTCGGGAACTGAAGCTTTCTTT. This sequence encodes CASSGLGGSGTEAFF.

With regard to this clonotype: A much larger clone is a single base away; this may be a read error. The chain is built from TRBV5-4 and TRBJ2-5, with unresolved D. The germline V gene has CDR1 SGHNT and CDR2 YYREEE (reference sequence). This CDR3 spans 14 amino acids. CDR3 coding DNA: TGTGTCAGCAGCTCTGTCGGCTTCCAAGAGACCCAGTACTTC. It yields the protein CVSSSVGFQETQYF.

As for this clonotype: An end of the junction does not agree with germline; a read error may underlie this. The CDR3 DNA reads as TGCAGAACTAGAGAGCGGGAGAATGAGCAATTCTTC. This gives the protein CRTRERENEQFF. V and J are TRBV20-1 and TRBJ2-1, with 8 bases identical to TRBD2. This CDR3 region has 12 residues. Germline V gene data show CDR1 as DFQATT and CDR2 as SNEGSKA (reference sequence).

In regard to this clonotype: At one end, the junction sequence differs from germline, possibly due to a read error. The chain joins TRBV12-3 or TRBV12-4 to TRBJ1-5; a possible D gene is TRBD1 (6 bases). This CDR3 is built from 14 residues. The CDR3: CANSFHGGGQPQHF. The CDR3 region has the DNA TGTGCCAACAGTTTTCACGGGGGCGGTCAGCCCCAGCATTTC.

CDR3 loop: CSVEDRVTSGPPPDMQYF. DNA of the CDR3: TGCAGCGTTGAAGATCGGGTGACTAGCGGGCCTCCCCCAGATATGCAATATTTT. The chain links TRBV29-1 to TRBJ2-3; 10 bases match TRBD2. Trimming removed 0 bases from V and 15 bases from J; junction bases left unmatched: 24. The CDR3 has 18 residues. The germline V gene encodes CDR1 SQVTM and CDR2 ANQGSEA.

The table lists this clonotype with a few counts. This chain joins TRBV29-1 and TRBJ2-7; D is possibly TRBD1 or TRBD2 (5 bases each). Germline V gives CDR1 SQVTM, CDR2 ANQGSEA. The V and J ends lost 8 bases and 5 bases respectively, with 19 bases between them. This CDR3 has 13 residues. For the CDR3, the DNA is TGCAGCCTTGTAGAGGGATTGGGGGACGAGCAGTACTTC. Translation: CSLVEGLGDEQYF.

In regard to this clonotype: A read error is likely, as this CDR3 ends without the conserved phenylalanine or tryptophan. The V and J genes are TRBV11-1 and TRBJ1-1; D not certain. This CDR3 region has 14 residues. V was cut by 4 bases and J by 0 bases, with 9 bases left in between. Per the germline V gene, CDR1 is SGHAT and CDR2 is FQDESV (reference sequence). Written as DNA, the CDR3 is TGTGCCAGCAGCTGTACAGTTGTGAACACTGAAGCTTTCTCT. This sequence encodes CASSCTVVNTEAFS.

Notes on this clonotype: A much larger clone lies a single base off, so this may be a read error. This sequence joins TRBV6-2 or TRBV6-3 and TRBJ2-1; tentative D call: TRBD2 (6 bases). This CDR3 comprises 13 residues. Germline lookup yields CDR1 MNHEY and CDR2 SVGEGT. The DNA of the CDR3 is TGTGCCAGCAGGGATAGCGGAAACAATGAGCGGTTCTTC. This gives the protein CASRDSGNNERFF.

In this sample, this clonotype turned up once. The chain combines TRBV19 with TRBJ1-2, with TRBD1 as a possible D gene (5 bases). Germline assignment: CDR1 LNHDA and CDR2 SQIVND (reference sequence). Trimming cost V 7 bases and J 8 bases, with 17 bases left between them. The CDR3 is made up of 13 amino acids. The CDR3 loop reads CASNTPGRNGYTF. CDR3 coding DNA: TGTGCCAGTAATACACCGGGACGCAACGGCTACACCTTC.

The table lists this clonotype with a few counts. A much more abundant neighbour one base away suggests this may be a read error. The chain couples TRBV20-1 to TRBJ2-7; maybe TRBD1 (6 bases). This CDR3 has 11 residues. The germline gives CDR1 DFQATT, CDR2 SNEGSKA (reference sequence). The CDR3 sequence: CSAILVGAQHF. The CDR3 DNA sequence: TGCAGTGCTATACTAGTGGGGGCACAGCACTTC.

The V and J genes are TRBV6-2 or TRBV6-3 and TRBJ1-6; 10 bases are shared with TRBD1. Unmatched junction bases numbered 13, after V lost 10 bases and J lost 10 bases. Germline-derived CDR1 and CDR2 are MNHEY and SVGEGT. CDR3 length equals 15 residues. CDR3 region: CAIFHPGQGRSPLHF. CDR3 in DNA: TGTGCCATCTTTCACCCGGGACAGGGGAGGTCACCCCTCCACTTT.

This clonotype was counted a few times. This chain links TRBV4-1 with TRBJ2-3; D call uncertain. Trimming took off 1 base at V and 6 bases at J, with 17 bases between the two ends. The CDR3 has 16 amino acids. CDR1 is MGHRA and CDR2 is YSYEKL in the germline V gene. The CDR3 DNA sequence: TGCGCCAGCAGCCAAGTGGATCCCTTAGTCGGGGATACGCAGTATTTT. Residues: CASSQVDPLVGDTQYF.

This clonotype was counted a single time. An end of the junction does not agree with germline; a read error may underlie this. The chain links TRBV6-2 or TRBV6-3 to TRBJ2-7, with 8 bases fitting TRBD2. The CDR3 is 14 residues long. Germline V lookup: CDR1 MNHEY, CDR2 SVGEGT. CDR3 bases: TGTGCCAGCAGTAGTCAGCGGGAGCATTACGAGCAGTGCTTC. Its protein product is CASSSQREHYEQCF.

V is TRBV20-1 and J is TRBJ1-5; 9 bases are a match to TRBD1. Germline V gene data show CDR1 as DFQATT and CDR2 as SNEGSKA (reference sequence). Trimming cost V 4 bases and J 9 bases; bases outside gene matches: 7. CDR3 length equals 13 residues. Written as DNA, the CDR3 is TGCAGTGCTAAGGACAGGGGAAGAGGGCCCCAGCATTTT. Amino acids: CSAKDRGRGPQHF.

This clonotype was recorded at least ten times. The genes are TRBV4-3 and TRBJ2-7; D gene uncertain. Germline assignment: CDR1 LGHNA and CDR2 YSLEER. The CDR3 has 15 residues. Trimming stripped 0 bases from V and 2 bases from J, with 11 bases between. The CDR3 protein is CASSQDPQSPYEQYF. The CDR3 DNA sequence: TGCGCCAGCAGCCAAGATCCCCAGAGCCCCTACGAGCAGTACTTC.

Turning to this clonotype: A read error may account for a junction end that differs from germline. This chain joins TRBV12-3 or TRBV12-4 and TRBJ2-2; tentative D call: TRBD2 (6 bases). The CDR3 spans 15 residues. The DNA of the CDR3 is TGTGCCAGCAGCCTGGACTACGTGAACAGCGGGGAGCTGTTTTTT. Its protein product is CASSLDYVNSGELFF.

For this clonotype: One end of the junction fails to match germline, which may point to a read error. CDR3 residues: CTSSRGREGGYTF. The CDR3 DNA is TGTACCAGCTCACGGGGCAGGGAAGGAGGCTACACCTTT. The V and J genes are TRBV18 and TRBJ1-2; tentatively, D is TRBD1 (5 bases). The CDR3 is 13 residues long. Germline values: CDR1 KGHSH, CDR2 LQKENI. The full variable domain, in which reference TRBV18 and TRBJ1-2 provide the parts outside the CDR3, is NAGVMQNPRHLVRRRGQEARLRCSPMKGHSHVYWYRQLPEEGLKFMVYLQKENIIDESGMPKERFSAEFPKEGPSILRIQQVVRGDSAAYFCTSSRGREGGYTFGSGTRLTVV.